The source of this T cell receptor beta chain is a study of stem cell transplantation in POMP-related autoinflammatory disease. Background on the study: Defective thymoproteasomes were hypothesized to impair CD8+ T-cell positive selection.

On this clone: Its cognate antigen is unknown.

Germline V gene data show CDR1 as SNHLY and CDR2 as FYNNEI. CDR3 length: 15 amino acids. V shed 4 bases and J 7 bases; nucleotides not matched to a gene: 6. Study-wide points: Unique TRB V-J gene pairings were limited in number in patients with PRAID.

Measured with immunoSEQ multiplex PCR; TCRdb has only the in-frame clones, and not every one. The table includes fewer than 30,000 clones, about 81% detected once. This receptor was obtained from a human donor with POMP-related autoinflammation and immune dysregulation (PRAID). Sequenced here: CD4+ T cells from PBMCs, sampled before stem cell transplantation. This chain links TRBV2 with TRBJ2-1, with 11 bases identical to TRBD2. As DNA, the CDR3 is TGTGCCAGCAGTGGGGAGACTAGCGGGGTGAATGAGCAGTTCTTC. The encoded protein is CASSGETSGVNEQFF. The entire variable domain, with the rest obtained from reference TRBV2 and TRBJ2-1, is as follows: EPEVTQTPSHQVTQMGQEVILRCVPISNHLYFYWYRQILGQKVEFLVSFYNNEISEKSEIFDDQFSVERPDGSNFTLKIRSTKLEDSAMYFCASSGETSGVNEQFFGPGTRLTVL.